One and the same sample provided the 11 T cell receptor beta chains below, sequenced in a study of T cell responses to AZD1222 COVID-19 vaccine. Sequencing was performed with immunoSEQ multiplex PCR; in TCRdb, only in-frame clones are kept and a portion is missing. Counted here are about 68,000 clones, more than 70% occurring once; the ten biggest clones make up 9% to 13%. The sample consisted of peripheral blood, taken on day 0 of AZD1222 vaccination. The receptors were sampled from an adult in good health.

The chain employs TRBV7-8 and TRBJ2-5; D unresolved. The CDR3 covers 15 residues. The V end was cut by 5 bases, the J end by 1 base, with 14 bases between. The germline gives CDR1 SGHVS, CDR2 FQNEAQ. The CDR3 DNA reads as TGTGCCAGCAGCCCCTTATCACGCGGCCAAGAGACCCAGTACTTC. Translation: CASSPLSRGQETQYF.

The chain employs TRBV9 and TRBJ2-7, with a tentative D call TRBD2 (6 bases). V shed 3 bases and J shed 9 bases, with 22 bases lying between them. Per the germline V gene, CDR1 is SGDLS and CDR2 is YYNGEE. This CDR3 is built from 15 residues. In DNA, the CDR3 is TGTGCCAGCAGCGCCCTGGACTATTTAGGTACTGTGCAGTACTTC. It is translated as CASSALDYLGTVQYF.

The V and J genes are TRBV30 and TRBJ1-1, with 8 bases that match TRBD1. Germline values: CDR1 GTSNPN, CDR2 SVGIG (reference sequence). The V and J ends lost 3 bases and 5 bases, in that order; junction bases with no gene match: 5. This CDR3 contains 13 residues. CDR3: CAWSGQGRTEAFF. In DNA form, the CDR3 reads TGTGCCTGGAGCGGACAGGGAAGGACTGAAGCTTTCTTT. The full variable domain, completed using reference TRBV30 and TRBJ1-1, is SQTIHQWPATLVQPVGSPLSLECTVEGTSNPNLYWYRQAAGRGLQLLFYSVGIGQISSEVPQNLSASRPQDRQFILSSKKLLLSDSGFYLCAWSGQGRTEAFFGQGTRLTVV.

The V call is TRBV9, the J call TRBJ2-3, with no clear D. Germline-derived CDR1 and CDR2 are SGDLS and YYNGEE. The V end lost 4 bases, the J end lost 6 bases, and 18 bases lay between the germline ends. The CDR3 consists of 15 residues. This chain's CDR3 is CASSSTPLIGDTQYF. Written as DNA, the CDR3 is TGTGCCAGCAGCTCCACTCCCCTTATAGGGGATACGCAGTATTTT.

The gene calls are TRBV6-1 and TRBJ1-4; 12 nucleotides match TRBD1. From germline, CDR1 is MNHNS and CDR2 SASEGT. V lost 4 bases to trimming and J lost 7 bases; unmatched junction nucleotides: 10. This CDR3 contains 17 residues. CDR3 coding DNA: TGTGCCAGCAGTGCGGGGACAGGGGGCGCGATGGGTGAAAAACTGTTTTTT. This sequence encodes CASSAGTGGAMGEKLFF.

The chain recombines TRBV6-6 with TRBJ1-6; 7 bases are a match to TRBD1. Germline CDR1 is MNHNY and CDR2 is SVGAGI (reference sequence). The CDR3 extends over 15 amino acids. The junction had 8 bases not matched to a gene; V was cut back by 5 bases and J by 7 bases. The chain's CDR3 is CASSTRTGGNSPLHF. The CDR3 region has the DNA TGTGCCAGCAGTACCAGGACAGGAGGGAATTCACCCCTCCACTTT.

This chain uses TRBV6-1 with TRBJ1-5; D not resolved. CDR3 length equals 14 residues. The ends were cut back, 3 bases at V and 4 bases at J, with 10 bases in the middle. Germline V gene data show CDR1 as MNHNS and CDR2 as SASEGT. This chain's CDR3 is CASSDVNPNQPQHF. The CDR3, as DNA: TGTGCCAGCAGTGACGTCAACCCTAATCAGCCCCAGCATTTT.

The rearrangement joins TRBV7-2 to TRBJ1-2; 9 bases fit TRBD1. The length of the CDR3 is 13 residues. The V and J ends lost 5 bases and 5 bases, in that order; junction bases with no gene match: 3. From germline, CDR1 is SGHTA and CDR2 FQGNSA. CDR3 protein: CASSPQGAYGYTF. CDR3 in DNA: TGTGCCAGCAGCCCACAGGGGGCTTATGGCTACACCTTC.

The rearrangement links TRBV7-8 to TRBJ2-7, with 8 bases lining up with TRBD2. The CDR3 runs 16 residues. Germline values: CDR1 SGHVS, CDR2 FQNEAQ. V trimming: 3 bases; J trimming: 1 base; junction bases outside the gene matches: 8. As DNA, the CDR3 is TGTGCCAGCAGCTTCGGGGGGGGCGGTCCATCCTACGAGCAGTACTTC. The encoded protein is CASSFGGGGPSYEQYF.

The chain employs TRBV19 and TRBJ2-2; D is unresolved. V was cut by 7 bases and J by 4 bases, with 13 bases left in between. The CDR3 sequence is 14 residues long. Germline assignment: CDR1 LNHDA and CDR2 SQIVND (reference sequence). CDR3: CASTEAPGTGELFF. CDR3 nucleotide sequence: TGTGCCAGTACAGAGGCCCCGGGCACCGGGGAGCTGTTTTTT.

This clone was seen only once. The chain couples TRBV11-2 to TRBJ2-7; maybe TRBD2 (5 bases). The V end lost 1 base, the J end lost 4 bases, and 17 bases lay between the germline ends. This CDR3 has 16 amino acids. Germline CDR1 is SGHAT and CDR2 is FQNNGV. DNA of the CDR3: TGTGCCAGCAGCTTAGTAAGGAGGTATAGCCCGTACGAGCAGTACTTC. It is translated as CASSLVRRYSPYEQYF. Using reference TRBV11-2 and TRBJ2-7 for the parts outside the CDR3, the full variable domain is EAGVAQSPRYKIIEKRQSVAFWCNPISGHATLYWYQQILGQGPKLLIQFQNNGVVDDSQLPKDRFSAERLKGVDSTLKIQPAKLEDSAVYLCASSLVRRYSPYEQYFGPGTRLTVT.